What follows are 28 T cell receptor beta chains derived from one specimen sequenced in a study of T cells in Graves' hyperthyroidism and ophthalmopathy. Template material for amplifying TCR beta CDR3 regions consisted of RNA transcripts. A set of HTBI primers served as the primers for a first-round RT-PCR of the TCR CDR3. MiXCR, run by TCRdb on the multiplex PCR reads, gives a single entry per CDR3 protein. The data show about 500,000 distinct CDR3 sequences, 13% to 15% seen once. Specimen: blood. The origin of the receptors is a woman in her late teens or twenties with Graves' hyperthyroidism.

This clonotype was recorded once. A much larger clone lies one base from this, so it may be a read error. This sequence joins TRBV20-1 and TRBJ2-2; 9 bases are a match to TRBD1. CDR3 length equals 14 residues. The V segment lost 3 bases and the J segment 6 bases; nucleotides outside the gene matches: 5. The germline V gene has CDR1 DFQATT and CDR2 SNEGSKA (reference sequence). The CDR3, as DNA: TGCAGTGCTAGCCGGACAGGGGCCTCCGGGGAGCTGTTTTTT. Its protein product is CSASRTGASGELFF.

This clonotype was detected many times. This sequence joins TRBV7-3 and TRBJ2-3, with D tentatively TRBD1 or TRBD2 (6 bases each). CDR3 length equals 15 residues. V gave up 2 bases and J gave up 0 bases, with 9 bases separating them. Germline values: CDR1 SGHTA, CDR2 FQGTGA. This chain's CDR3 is CASSLAGHSTDTQYF. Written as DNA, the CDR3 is TGTGCCAGCAGCTTAGCGGGACATAGCACAGATACGCAGTATTTT.

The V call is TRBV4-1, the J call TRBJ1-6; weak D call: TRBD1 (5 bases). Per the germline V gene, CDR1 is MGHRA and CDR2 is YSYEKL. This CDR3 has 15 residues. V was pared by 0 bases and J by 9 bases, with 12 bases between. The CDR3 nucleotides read TGCGCCAGCAGCCAAGAACGCAGGGCGAGTTCACCCCTCCACTTT. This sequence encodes CASSQERRASSPLHF.

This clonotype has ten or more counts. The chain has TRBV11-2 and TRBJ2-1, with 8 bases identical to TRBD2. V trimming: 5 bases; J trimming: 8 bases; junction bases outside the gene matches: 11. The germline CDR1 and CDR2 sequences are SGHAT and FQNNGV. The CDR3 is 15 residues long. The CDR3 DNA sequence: TGTGCCAGCAGCCGGACTAGCCCTGTAGATGATGAGCAGTTCTTC. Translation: CASSRTSPVDDEQFF.

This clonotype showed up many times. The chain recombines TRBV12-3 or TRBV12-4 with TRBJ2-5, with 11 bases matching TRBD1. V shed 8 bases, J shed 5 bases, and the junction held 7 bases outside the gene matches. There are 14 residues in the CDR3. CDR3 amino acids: CASSAGQGGETQYF. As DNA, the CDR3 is TGTGCCAGCTCCGCGGGACAGGGGGGGGAGACCCAGTACTTC.

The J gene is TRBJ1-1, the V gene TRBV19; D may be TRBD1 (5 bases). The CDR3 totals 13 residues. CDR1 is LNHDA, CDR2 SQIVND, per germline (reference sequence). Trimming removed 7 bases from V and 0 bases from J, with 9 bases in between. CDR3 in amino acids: CASIGAVNTEAFF. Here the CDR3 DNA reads TGTGCCAGTATCGGGGCGGTGAACACTGAAGCTTTCTTT.

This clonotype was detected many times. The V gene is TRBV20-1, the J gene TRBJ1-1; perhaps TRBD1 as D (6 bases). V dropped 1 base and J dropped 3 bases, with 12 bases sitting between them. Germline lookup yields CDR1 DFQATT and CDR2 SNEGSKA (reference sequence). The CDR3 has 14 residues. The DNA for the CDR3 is TGCAGTGCTAGAGTCCGGGGGCCGGACACTGAAGCTTTCTTT. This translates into CSARVRGPDTEAFF.

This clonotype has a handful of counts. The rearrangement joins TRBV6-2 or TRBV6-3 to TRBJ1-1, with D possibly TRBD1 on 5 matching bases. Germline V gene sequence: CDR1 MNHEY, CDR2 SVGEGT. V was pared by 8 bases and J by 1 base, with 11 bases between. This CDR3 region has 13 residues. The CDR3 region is CASRGGGNTEAFF. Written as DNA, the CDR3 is TGTGCCAGCCGCGGGGGGGGGAACACTGAAGCTTTCTTT.

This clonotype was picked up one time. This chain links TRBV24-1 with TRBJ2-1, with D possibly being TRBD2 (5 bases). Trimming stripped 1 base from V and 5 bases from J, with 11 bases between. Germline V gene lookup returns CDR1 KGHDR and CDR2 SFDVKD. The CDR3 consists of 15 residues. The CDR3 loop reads CATSDLSGFNNEQFF. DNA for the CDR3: TGTGCCACCAGTGATTTATCGGGGTTTAACAATGAGCAGTTCTTC.

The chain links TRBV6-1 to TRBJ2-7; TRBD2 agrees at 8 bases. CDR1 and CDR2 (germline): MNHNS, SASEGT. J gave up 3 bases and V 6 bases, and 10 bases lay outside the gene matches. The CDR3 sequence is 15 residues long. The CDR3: CASSSGLDPCYEQYV. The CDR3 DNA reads TGTGCCAGCAGCTCGGGACTAGACCCCTGCTACGAGCAGTACGTC.

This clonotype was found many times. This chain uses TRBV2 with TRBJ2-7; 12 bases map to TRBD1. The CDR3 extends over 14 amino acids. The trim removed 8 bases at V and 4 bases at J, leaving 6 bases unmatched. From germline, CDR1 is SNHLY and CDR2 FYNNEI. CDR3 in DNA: TGTGCCAGCCAACGGGACAGGGGGCCATACGAGCAGTACTTC. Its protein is CASQRDRGPYEQYF.

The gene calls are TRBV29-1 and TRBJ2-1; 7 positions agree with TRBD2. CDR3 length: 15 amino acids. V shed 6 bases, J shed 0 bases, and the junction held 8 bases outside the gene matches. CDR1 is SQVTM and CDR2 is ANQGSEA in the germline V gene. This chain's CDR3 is CSVTTSASSYNEQFF. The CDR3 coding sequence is TGCAGCGTCACCACTAGCGCAAGCTCCTACAATGAGCAGTTCTTC.

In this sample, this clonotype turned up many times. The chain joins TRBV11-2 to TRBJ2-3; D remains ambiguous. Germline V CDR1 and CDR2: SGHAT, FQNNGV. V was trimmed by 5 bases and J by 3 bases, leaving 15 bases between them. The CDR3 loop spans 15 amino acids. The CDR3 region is CASSHYPDMTDTQYF. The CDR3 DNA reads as TGTGCCAGCAGCCATTACCCTGACATGACAGATACGCAGTATTTT.

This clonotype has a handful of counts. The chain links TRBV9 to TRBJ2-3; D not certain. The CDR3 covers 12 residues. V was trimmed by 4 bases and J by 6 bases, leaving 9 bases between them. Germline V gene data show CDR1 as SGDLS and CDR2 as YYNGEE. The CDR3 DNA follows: TGTGCCAGCAGCCCCCACCAGGATACGCAGTATTTT. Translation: CASSPHQDTQYF.

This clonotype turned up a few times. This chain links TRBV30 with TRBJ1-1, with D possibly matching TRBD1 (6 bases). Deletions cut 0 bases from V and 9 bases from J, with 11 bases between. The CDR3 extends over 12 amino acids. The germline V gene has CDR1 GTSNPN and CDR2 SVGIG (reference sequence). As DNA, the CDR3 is TGTGCCTGGAGTGTACAAGGGGGAAAAGCTTTCTTT. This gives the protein CAWSVQGGKAFF.

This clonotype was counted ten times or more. Here the CDR3 reads CATSDRGKEAFF. The CDR3 DNA follows: TGTGCCACCAGTGATAGGGGTAAGGAAGCTTTCTTT. The chain links TRBV24-1 to TRBJ1-1; the D gene is possibly TRBD1 (5 bases). V was trimmed by 3 bases and J by 8 bases, leaving 9 bases between them. Germline V gene lookup returns CDR1 KGHDR and CDR2 SFDVKD. This CDR3 has 12 amino acids.

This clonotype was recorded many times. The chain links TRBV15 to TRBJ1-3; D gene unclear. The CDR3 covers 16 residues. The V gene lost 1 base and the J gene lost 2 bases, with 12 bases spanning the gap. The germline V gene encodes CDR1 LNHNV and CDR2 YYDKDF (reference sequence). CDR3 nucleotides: TGTGCCACCAGCAGAGCGACAAAACCCCCTGGAAACACCATATATTTT. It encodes CATSRATKPPGNTIYF. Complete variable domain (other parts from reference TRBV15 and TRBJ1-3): DAMVIQNPRYQVTQFGKPVTLSCSQTLNHNVMYWYQQKSSQAPKLLFHYYDKDFNNEADTPDNFQSRRPNTSFCFLDIRSPGLGDTAMYLCATSRATKPPGNTIYFGEGSWLTVV.

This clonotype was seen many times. CDR3 nucleotides: TGTGCCAGCAGTTTTGCGAGCGGGAGGGCCGGGGAAGAGACCCAGTACTTC. Translating gives CASSFASGRAGEETQYF. This chain links TRBV28 with TRBJ2-5, with 10 bases that match TRBD2. The germline V gene encodes CDR1 MDHEN and CDR2 SYDVKM. The CDR3 length is 17 residues. V lost 3 bases to trimming and J lost 3 bases; unmatched junction nucleotides: 10. The full variable domain, rest sourced from reference TRBV28 and TRBJ2-5, is DVKVTQSSRYLVKRTGEKVFLECVQDMDHENMFWYRQDPGLGLRLIYFSYDVKMKEKGDIPEGYSVSREKKERFSLILESASTNQTSMYLCASSFASGRAGEETQYFGPGTRLLVL.

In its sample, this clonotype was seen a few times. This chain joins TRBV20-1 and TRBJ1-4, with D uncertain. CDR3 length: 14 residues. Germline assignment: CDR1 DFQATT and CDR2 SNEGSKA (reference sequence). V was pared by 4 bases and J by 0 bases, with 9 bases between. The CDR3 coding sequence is TGCAGTGCTATAAGACAAGCAACTAATGAAAAACTGTTTTTT. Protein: CSAIRQATNEKLFF.

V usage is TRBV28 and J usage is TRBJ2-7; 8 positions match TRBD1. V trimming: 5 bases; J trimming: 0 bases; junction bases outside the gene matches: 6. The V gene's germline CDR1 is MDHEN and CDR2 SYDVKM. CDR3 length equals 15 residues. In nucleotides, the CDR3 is TGTGCCAGCAGTCCGGACAGGGATTCCTCCTACGAGCAGTACTTC. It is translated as CASSPDRDSSYEQYF.

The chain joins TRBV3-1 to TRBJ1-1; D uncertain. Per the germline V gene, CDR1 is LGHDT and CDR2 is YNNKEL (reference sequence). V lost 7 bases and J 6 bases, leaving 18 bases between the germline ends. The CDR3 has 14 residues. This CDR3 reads CASTNGQLRAEAFF. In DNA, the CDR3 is TGTGCCAGCACTAACGGGCAGCTGAGGGCTGAAGCTTTCTTT.

CDR3 region: CASSPTGTGYIDEQFF. Here the CDR3 DNA reads TGTGCCAGCAGCCCTACCGGGACAGGGTATATCGATGAGCAGTTCTTC. The chain links TRBV3-1 to TRBJ2-1, with 9 bases matching TRBD1. This CDR3 has 16 residues. Unmatched junction bases numbered 12, after V lost 4 bases and J lost 8 bases. CDR1 and CDR2 (germline): LGHDT, YNNKEL (reference sequence).

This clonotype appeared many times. CDR3 in DNA: TGTGCCACCAGATGGGGGGACTTCACAGATACGCAGTATTTT. Amino acid sequence: CATRWGDFTDTQYF. This chain links TRBV24-1 with TRBJ2-3; D possibly corresponds to TRBD2 (6 bases). The CDR3 extends over 14 amino acids. Germline V gives CDR1 KGHDR, CDR2 SFDVKD. V was clipped by 7 bases and J by 2 bases, with 12 bases between them.

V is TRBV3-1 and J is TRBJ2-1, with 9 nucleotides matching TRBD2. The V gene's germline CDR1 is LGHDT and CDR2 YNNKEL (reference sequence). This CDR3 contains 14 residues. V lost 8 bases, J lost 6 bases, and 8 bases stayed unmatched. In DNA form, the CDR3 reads TGTGCCAGCGAGGAGGCGGGAGGGTCCAATGAGCAGTTCTTC. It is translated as CASEEAGGSNEQFF.

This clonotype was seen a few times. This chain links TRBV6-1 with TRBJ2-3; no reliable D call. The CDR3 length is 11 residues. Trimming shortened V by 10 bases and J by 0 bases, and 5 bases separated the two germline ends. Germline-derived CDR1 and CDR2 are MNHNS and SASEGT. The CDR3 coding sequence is TGTGCCACCGGAAGCACAGATACGCAGTATTTT. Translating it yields CATGSTDTQYF.

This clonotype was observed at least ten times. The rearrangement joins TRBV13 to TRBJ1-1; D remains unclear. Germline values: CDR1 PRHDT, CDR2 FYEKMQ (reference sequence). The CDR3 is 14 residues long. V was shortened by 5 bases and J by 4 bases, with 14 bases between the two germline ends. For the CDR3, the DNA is TGTGCCAGCAGCCTAACGGAAGAGGGCACTGAAGCTTTCTTT. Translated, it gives CASSLTEEGTEAFF.

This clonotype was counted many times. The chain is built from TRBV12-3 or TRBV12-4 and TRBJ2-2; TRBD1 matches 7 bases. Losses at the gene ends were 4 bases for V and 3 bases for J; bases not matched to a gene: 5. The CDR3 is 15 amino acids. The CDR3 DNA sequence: TGTGCCAGCAGTTCTGGGACAGAGCACACCGGGGAGCTGTTTTTT. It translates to CASSSGTEHTGELFF.

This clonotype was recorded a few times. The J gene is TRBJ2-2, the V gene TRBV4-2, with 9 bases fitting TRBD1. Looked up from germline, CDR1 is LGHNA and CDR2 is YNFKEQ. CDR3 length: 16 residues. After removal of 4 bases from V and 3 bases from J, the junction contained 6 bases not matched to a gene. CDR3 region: CASSPRTGADTGELFF. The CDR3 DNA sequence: TGTGCCAGCAGCCCCCGGACAGGGGCCGACACCGGGGAGCTGTTTTTT.